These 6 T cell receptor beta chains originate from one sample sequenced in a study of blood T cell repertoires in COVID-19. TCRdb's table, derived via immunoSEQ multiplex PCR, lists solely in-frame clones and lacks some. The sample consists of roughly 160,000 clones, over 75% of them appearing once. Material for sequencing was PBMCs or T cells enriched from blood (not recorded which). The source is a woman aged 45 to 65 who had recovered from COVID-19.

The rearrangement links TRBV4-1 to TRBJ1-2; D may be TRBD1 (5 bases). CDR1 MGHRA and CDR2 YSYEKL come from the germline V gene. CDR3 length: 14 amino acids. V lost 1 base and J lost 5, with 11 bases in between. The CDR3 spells CASSQVGAGYGYTF. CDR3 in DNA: TGCGCCAGCAGCCAAGTAGGGGCAGGGTATGGCTACACCTTC.

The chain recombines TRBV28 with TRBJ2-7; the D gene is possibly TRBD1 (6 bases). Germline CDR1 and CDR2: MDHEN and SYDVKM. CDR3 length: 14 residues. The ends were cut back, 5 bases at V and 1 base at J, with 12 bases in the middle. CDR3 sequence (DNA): TGTGCCAGCAGTCGGGCTGGACAGTCCTACGAGCAGTACTTC. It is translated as CASSRAGQSYEQYF.

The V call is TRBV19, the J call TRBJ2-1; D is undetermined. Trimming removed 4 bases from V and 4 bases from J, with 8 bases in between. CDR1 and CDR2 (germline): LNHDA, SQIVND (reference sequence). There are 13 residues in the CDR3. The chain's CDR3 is CASSTQLYNEQFF. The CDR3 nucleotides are TGTGCCAGTAGTACTCAACTTTACAATGAGCAGTTCTTC.

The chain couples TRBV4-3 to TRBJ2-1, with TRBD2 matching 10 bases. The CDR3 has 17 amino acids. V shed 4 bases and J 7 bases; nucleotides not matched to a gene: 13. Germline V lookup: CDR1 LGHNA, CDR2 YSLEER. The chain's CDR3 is CASSPREGLAGVNEQFF. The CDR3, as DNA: TGCGCCAGCAGCCCTCGAGAAGGCCTAGCGGGAGTAAATGAGCAGTTCTTC.

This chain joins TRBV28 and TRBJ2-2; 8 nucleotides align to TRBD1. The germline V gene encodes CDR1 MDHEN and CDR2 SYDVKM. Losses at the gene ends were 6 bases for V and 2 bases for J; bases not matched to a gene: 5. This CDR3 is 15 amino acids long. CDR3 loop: CASRGDRINTGELFF. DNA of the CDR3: TGTGCCAGCAGAGGGGACAGGATAAACACCGGGGAGCTGTTTTTT.

The CDR3 bases are TGTGCCAGCAGCCATACAGGGGAGAATGAAAAACTGTTTTTT. This translates into CASSHTGENEKLFF. This sequence joins TRBV3-1 (or the pseudogene TRBV3-2) and TRBJ1-4, with 7 positions matching TRBD1. With 3 bases clipped from V and 5 bases from J, the junction kept 3 bases outside the gene matches. CDR1 and CDR2 (germline): LGHDT, YNNKEL (reference sequence). CDR3 length: 14 residues.